Listed below are T cell receptor beta chains from one sample, sequenced in a study of blood T cell repertoires in COVID-19. The repertoire was sequenced with immunoSEQ multiplex PCR; TCRdb's copy has only in-frame clones and lacks some. The sample lists approximately 400,000 clones; 81% were seen once. Material: peripheral blood. These receptors originate from a human donor with acute or convalescent COVID-19. The donor label of this sample is uncertain. Both conserved end residues are part of each CDR3. D genes are given only for firm matches. Only part of the rows carry a size: once, few, many, or a class if the clone is expanded.

d_gene	j_gene	v_gene	abundance	CDR3aa	CDR3nt
NA	TRBJ1-2	TRBV10-3	NA	CAITSGSDGYTF	TGTGCCATCACGTCCGGGAGCGATGGCTACACCTTC
TRBD1	TRBJ2-1	TRBV30	NA	CAWGRGSSYNEQFF	TGTGCCTGGGGCAGGGGGAGCTCCTACAATGAGCAGTTCTTC
TRBD1	TRBJ1-3	TRBV14	few	CASSPGTGRNTIYF	TGTGCCAGCAGCCCCGGGACAGGGCGAAACACCATATATTTT
NA	TRBJ1-4	TRBV7-9	NA	CASSPGKQGLANEKLFF	TGTGCCAGCAGCCCCGGGAAGCAAGGTCTGGCTAATGAAAAACTGTTTTTT
TRBD1	TRBJ1-2	TRBV11-2	NA	CASSPQDRGLFGYTF	TGTGCCAGCAGCCCTCAGGACAGGGGGCTTTTTGGCTACACCTTC
NA	TRBJ2-2	TRBV2	few	CASSEQFGQHTGELFF	TGTGCCAGCAGTGAACAATTTGGACAGCACACCGGGGAGCTGTTTTTT
TRBD2	TRBJ2-2	TRBV7-2	once	CASSFTSGNTGELFF	TGTGCCAGCAGCTTCACTAGCGGGAACACCGGGGAGCTGTTTTTT
NA	TRBJ2-6	TRBV30	once	CAWGASVFLANVLTF	TGTGCCTGGGGCGCTAGCGTGTTTCTGGCCAACGTCCTGACTTTC
TRBD1	TRBJ1-1	TRBV7-8	NA	CASSQLTGAFF	TGTGCCAGCAGCCAACTGACAGGGGCTTTCTTT
TRBD1	TRBJ1-2	TRBV28	few	CAIEQGSPYGYTF	TGTGCCATCGAACAGGGGAGCCCGTATGGCTACACCTTC
NA	TRBJ1-2	TRBV11-2	NA	CASSLNGNYGYTF	TGTGCCAGCAGCTTAAACGGGAACTATGGCTACACCTTC
NA	TRBJ2-3	TRBV7-7	NA	CASSPNTGDTQYF	TGTGCCAGCAGCCCTAACACAGGGGATACGCAGTATTTT
NA	TRBJ2-2	TRBV7-2	NA	CASSLVGLKNTGELFF	TGTGCCAGCAGCTTAGTTGGACTTAAGAACACCGGGGAGCTGTTTTTT
TRBD1	TRBJ1-4	TRBV5-1	few	CASSWRQGSEKLFF	TGCGCCAGCAGCTGGAGACAGGGTTCAGAAAAACTGTTTTTT
NA	TRBJ1-2	TRBV27	NA	CASSSRGGGYTF	TGTGCCAGCAGTTCCCGGGGGGGTGGCTACACCTTC
NA	TRBJ2-3	TRBV28	NA	CASSEASRGIDTQYF	TGTGCCAGCAGTGAGGCTTCACGGGGGATAGATACGCAGTATTTT
NA	TRBJ2-3	TRBV19	NA	CASRDLAEISTDTQYF	TGTGCCAGTAGAGATTTAGCGGAAATTAGCACAGATACGCAGTATTTT
NA	TRBJ1-1	TRBV19	NA	CASSLHTNTEAFF	TGTGCCAGTAGCCTTCACACGAACACTGAAGCTTTCTTT
NA	TRBJ2-7	TRBV18	NA	CASSPDRTSYEQYF	TGTGCCAGCTCACCAGACAGGACCTCCTACGAGCAGTACTTC
TRBD1	TRBJ2-3	TRBV4-1	NA	CASSLDRVTTDTQYF	TGCGCCAGCAGCCTAGACAGGGTAACCACAGATACGCAGTATTTT
NA	TRBJ2-4	TRBV3-1/TRBV3-2	NA	CASSQEEAVGAKNIQYF	TGTGCCAGCAGCCAAGAGGAGGCGGTGGGAGCCAAAAACATTCAGTACTTC
TRBD2	TRBJ2-5	TRBV7-9	NA	CASSSPGLVTQETQYF	TGTGCCAGCAGCTCCCCGGGACTAGTGACACAAGAGACCCAGTACTTC
NA	TRBJ1-2	TRBV28	NA	CASSLGGNGYTF	TGTGCCAGCAGTTTGGGGGGAAATGGCTACACCTTC
TRBD1	TRBJ1-4	TRBV7-9	NA	CASSTGGVLEKLFF	TGTGCCAGCAGCACAGGGGGCGTGCTTGAAAAACTGTTTTTT
NA	TRBJ1-2	TRBV4-1	NA	CASSRGGAYGYTF	TGCGCCAGCAGCCGAGGGGGAGCCTATGGCTACACCTTC
NA	TRBJ1-1	TRBV29-1	NA	CSIIPEGRRAFF	TGCAGCATCATCCCGGAGGGACGGAGGGCTTTCTTT
TRBD1	TRBJ1-1	TRBV5-1	NA	CASSTDRPGSTEAFF	TGCGCCAGCAGCACGGACAGGCCGGGGTCCACTGAAGCTTTCTTT
NA	TRBJ1-5	TRBV6-2/TRBV6-3	NA	CASSYSPGKLNQPQHF	TGTGCCAGCAGTTACTCTCCAGGGAAACTAAATCAGCCCCAGCATTTT
NA	TRBJ1-1	TRBV30	NA	CAWTPRNLLGSEAFF	TGTGCCTGGACACCGCGAAACTTGCTTGGTTCTGAAGCTTTCTTT
TRBD1	TRBJ2-7	TRBV5-1	NA	CASSRTGLSSYEQYF	TGCGCCAGCAGCCGGACAGGTCTGAGCTCCTACGAGCAGTACTTC
TRBD1	TRBJ2-5	TRBV7-9	NA	CASSPQGGPQETQYF	TGTGCCAGCAGTCCCCAAGGGGGCCCGCAAGAGACCCAGTACTTC
NA	TRBJ1-2	TRBV7-9	NA	CASSFISGVVGYTF	TGTGCCAGCAGCTTCATATCAGGGGTTGTTGGCTACACCTTC
TRBD1	TRBJ1-1	TRBV19	NA	CASSYGQGAEAFF	TGTGCCAGTAGTTACGGACAGGGGGCTGAAGCTTTCTTT